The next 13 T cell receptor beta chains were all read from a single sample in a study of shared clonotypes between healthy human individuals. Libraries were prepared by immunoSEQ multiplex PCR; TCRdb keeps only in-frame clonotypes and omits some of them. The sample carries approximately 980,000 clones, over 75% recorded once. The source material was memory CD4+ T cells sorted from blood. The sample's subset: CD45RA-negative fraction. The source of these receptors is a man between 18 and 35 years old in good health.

DNA of the CDR3: TGTGCCAGCAGCATCTCGGGACAGGGATCCTACGAGCAGTACTTC. Translation gives CASSISGQGSYEQYF. V usage is TRBV9 and J usage is TRBJ2-7; 9 bases are a match to TRBD1. With 4 bases clipped from V and 1 base from J, the junction kept 6 bases outside the gene matches. The CDR3 contains 15 residues. Germline loops: CDR1 SGDLS, CDR2 YYNGEE.

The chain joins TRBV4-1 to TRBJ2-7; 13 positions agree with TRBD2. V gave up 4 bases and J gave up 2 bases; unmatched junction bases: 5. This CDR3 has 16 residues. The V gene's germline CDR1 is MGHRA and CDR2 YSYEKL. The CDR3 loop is CASSPGLAGVTYEQYF. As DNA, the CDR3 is TGCGCCAGCAGCCCCGGACTAGCGGGAGTTACCTACGAGCAGTACTTC.

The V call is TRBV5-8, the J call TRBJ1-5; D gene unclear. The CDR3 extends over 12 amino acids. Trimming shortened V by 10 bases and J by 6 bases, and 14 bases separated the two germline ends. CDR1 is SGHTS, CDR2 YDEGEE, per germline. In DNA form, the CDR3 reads TGTGCCTTAAGCATCGGGGTTCAGCCCCAGCATTTT. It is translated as CALSIGVQPQHF.

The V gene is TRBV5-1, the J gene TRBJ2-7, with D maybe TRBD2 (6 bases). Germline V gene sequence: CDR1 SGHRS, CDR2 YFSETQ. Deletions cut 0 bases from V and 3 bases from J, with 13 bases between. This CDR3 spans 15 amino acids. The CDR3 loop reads CASSLDGGGFYEQYF. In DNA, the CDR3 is TGCGCCAGCAGCTTGGATGGCGGAGGGTTCTACGAGCAGTACTTC.

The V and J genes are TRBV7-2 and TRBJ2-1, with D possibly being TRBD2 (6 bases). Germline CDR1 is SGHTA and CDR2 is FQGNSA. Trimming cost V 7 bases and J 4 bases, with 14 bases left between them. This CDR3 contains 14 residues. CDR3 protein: CASIQGGVYNEQFF. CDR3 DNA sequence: TGTGCCAGCATCCAAGGCGGGGTATACAATGAGCAGTTCTTC.

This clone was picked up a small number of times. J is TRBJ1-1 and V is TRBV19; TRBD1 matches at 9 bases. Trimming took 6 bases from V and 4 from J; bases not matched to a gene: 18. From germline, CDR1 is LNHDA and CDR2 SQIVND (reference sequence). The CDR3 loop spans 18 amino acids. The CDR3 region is CASRTPDRGVGIATEAFF. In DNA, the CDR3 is TGTGCCAGTAGGACCCCGGACAGGGGAGTGGGAATTGCCACTGAAGCTTTCTTT. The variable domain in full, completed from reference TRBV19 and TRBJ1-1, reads DGGITQSPKYLFRKEGQNVTLSCEQNLNHDAMYWYRQDPGQGLRLIYYSQIVNDFQKGDIAEGYSVSREKKESFPLTVTSAQKNPTAFYLCASRTPDRGVGIATEAFFGQGTRLTVV.

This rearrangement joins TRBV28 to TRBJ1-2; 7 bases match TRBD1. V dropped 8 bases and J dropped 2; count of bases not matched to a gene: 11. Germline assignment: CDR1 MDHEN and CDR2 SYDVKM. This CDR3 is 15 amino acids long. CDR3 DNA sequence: TGTGCCAGCTTTGGGACCACAGGGGAAAACTATGGCTACACCTTC. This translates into CASFGTTGENYGYTF.

The CDR3 nucleotides are TGCGCCAGCTCCCGGGGAGCGGGGGGTTTCAATGAGCAGTTCTTC. This translates into CASSRGAGGFNEQFF. This chain joins TRBV5-1 and TRBJ2-1, with 9 bases identical to TRBD2. The V and J ends lost 7 bases and 6 bases, in that order; junction bases with no gene match: 11. This CDR3 contains 15 residues. Per germline, CDR1 SGHRS and CDR2 YFSETQ.

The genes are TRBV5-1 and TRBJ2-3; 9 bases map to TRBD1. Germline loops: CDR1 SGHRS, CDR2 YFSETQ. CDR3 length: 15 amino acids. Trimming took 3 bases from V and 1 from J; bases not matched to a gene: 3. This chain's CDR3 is CASSSRTGGTDTQYF. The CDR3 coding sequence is TGCGCCAGCAGCTCGAGGACAGGGGGCACAGATACGCAGTATTTT. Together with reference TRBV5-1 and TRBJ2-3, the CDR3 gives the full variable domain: KAGVTQTPRYLIKTRGQQVTLSCSPISGHRSVSWYQQTPGQGLQFLFEYFSETQRNKGNFPGRFSGRQFSNSRSEMNVSTLELGDSALYLCASSSRTGGTDTQYFGPGTRLTVL.

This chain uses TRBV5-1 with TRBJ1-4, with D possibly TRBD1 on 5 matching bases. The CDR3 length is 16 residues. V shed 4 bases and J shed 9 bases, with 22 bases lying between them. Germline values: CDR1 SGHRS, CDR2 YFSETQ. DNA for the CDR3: TGCGCCAGCAGCCCAGAGGGGCAGAACATACCCCAAAAACTGTTTTTT. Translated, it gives CASSPEGQNIPQKLFF.

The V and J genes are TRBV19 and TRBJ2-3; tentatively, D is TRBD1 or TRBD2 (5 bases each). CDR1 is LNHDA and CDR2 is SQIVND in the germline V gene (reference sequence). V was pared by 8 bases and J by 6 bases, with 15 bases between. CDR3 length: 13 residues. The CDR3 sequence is CASHPGRGDTQYF. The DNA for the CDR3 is TGTGCCAGTCACCCAGGGCGAGGGGATACGCAGTATTTT.

Here the CDR3 reads CASSYGTAANTIYF. The CDR3 bases are TGTGCCAGCAGTTACGGGACAGCGGCTAACACCATATATTTT. The chain combines TRBV6-6 with TRBJ1-3; 7 bases fit TRBD1. The germline gives CDR1 MNHNY, CDR2 SVGAGI (reference sequence). The CDR3 totals 14 residues. V trimming: 2 bases; J trimming: 7 bases; junction bases outside the gene matches: 5.

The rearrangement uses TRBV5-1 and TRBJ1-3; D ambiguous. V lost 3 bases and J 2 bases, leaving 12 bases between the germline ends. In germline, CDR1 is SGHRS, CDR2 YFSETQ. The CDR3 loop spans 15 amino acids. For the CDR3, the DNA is TGCGCCAGCAGCTGGGGTGACAACGCTGGAAACACCATATATTTT. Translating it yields CASSWGDNAGNTIYF.